This TCR beta chain was obtained from a study of shared clonotypes between healthy human individuals. Regarding the study as a whole: Some clonotypes were shared by all four sorted-subset donors, while others were not shared. The non-shared ones had lower generation probabilities than the shared ones.

The germline CDR1 and CDR2 sequences are SGHTA and FQGTGA. V lost 5 bases, J lost 1 base, and 17 bases lay in between. The CDR3 spans 16 residues. For each subset, genomic DNA was distributed in equal portions over several immunoSEQ plates. TCRdb's copy holds only in-frame clones and misses some; the assay was immunoSEQ multiplex PCR. The sample yields approximately 2,300,000 clones, 92% seen once. About this clone itself: Its antigen is unknown.

This sequence originates from a man between 18 and 35 years old in good health. Some clones in this sample may be carry-over from other donors' samples. The genes are TRBV7-3 and TRBJ1-1, with unresolved D. Sequencing was performed on naive CD4+ T cells from PBMCs. This sample's subset: CD45RA+ positively selected. CDR3 coding DNA: TGTGCCAGCAGCACAGCCGGGCGCGCCTCGAACACTGAAGCTTTCTTT. This translates into CASSTAGRASNTEAFF. The full variable domain, its missing parts supplied by reference TRBV7-3 and TRBJ1-1, is GAGVSQTPSNKVTEKGKYVELRCDPISGHTALYWYRQSLGQGPEFLIYFQGTGAADDSGLPNDRFFAVRPEGSVSTLKIQRTERGDSAVYLCASSTAGRASNTEAFFGQGTRLTVV.